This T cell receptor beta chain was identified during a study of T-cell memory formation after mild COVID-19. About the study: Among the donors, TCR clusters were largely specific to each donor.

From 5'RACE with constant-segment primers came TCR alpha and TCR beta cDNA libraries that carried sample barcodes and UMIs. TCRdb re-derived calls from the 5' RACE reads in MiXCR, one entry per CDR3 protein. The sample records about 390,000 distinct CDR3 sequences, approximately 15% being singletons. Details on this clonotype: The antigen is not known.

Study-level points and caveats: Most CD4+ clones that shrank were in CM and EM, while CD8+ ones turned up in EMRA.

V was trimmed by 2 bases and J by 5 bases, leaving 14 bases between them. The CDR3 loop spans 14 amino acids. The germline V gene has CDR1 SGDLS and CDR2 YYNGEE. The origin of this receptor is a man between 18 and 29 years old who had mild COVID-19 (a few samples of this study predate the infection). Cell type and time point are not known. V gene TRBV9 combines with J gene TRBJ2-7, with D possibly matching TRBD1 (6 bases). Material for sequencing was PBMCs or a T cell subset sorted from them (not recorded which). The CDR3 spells CASSVSQGTHEQYF. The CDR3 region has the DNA TGTGCCAGCAGCGTGTCTCAGGGGACCCACGAGCAGTACTTC.